Listed below are T cell receptor beta chains from one sample, sequenced in a study of cytomegalovirus exposure and HLA in healthy donors. Clones were sequenced by immunoSEQ multiplex PCR, and TCRdb holds only the in-frame ones, with some missing. The repertoire consists of approximately 150,000 clones, with 75% to 85% occurring once and the leading ten covering 4.9%. Sequenced material: PBMCs. The receptor source for this set is a woman aged 18-35 years in good health and CMV-seropositive. Each CDR3 is given with its conserved first and last residue. Each record gives: V gene, clone size, D gene, J gene, CDR3 DNA, CDR3 protein. D genes are given only for firm matches. The listing skips clone size in some rows; elsewhere it reads once, few, many or a size class.

>TRBV9|-|TRBD1|TRBJ2-1
TGTGCCAGCAGTCCTACCGACAGGGGAAATGAGCAGTTCTTC
CASSPTDRGNEQFF
>TRBV7-8|-|-|TRBJ2-5
TGTGCCAGCAGCTTAGCGCCTTGGGGCGAAGAGACCCAGTACTTC
CASSLAPWGEETQYF
>TRBV10-2|-|TRBD2|TRBJ2-3
TGCGCCAGCAAACACACTTTAGCGGGGCGCACAGATACGCAGTATTTT
CASKHTLAGRTDTQYF
>TRBV5-8|-|-|TRBJ1-6
TGTGCCTATCGGGATCATGCCGATAATTCACCCCTCCACTTT
CAYRDHADNSPLHF
>TRBV25-1|-|-|TRBJ1-6
TGTGCCAGCAGTGCCGGGTTAGAGCTGCATAATTCACCCCTCCACTTT
CASSAGLELHNSPLHF
>TRBV30|few|TRBD1|TRBJ1-1
TGTGCCTGGAGTGTCCTCACAGGGGGGACCACTGAAGCTTTCTTT
CAWSVLTGGTTEAFF
>TRBV14|-|TRBD1|TRBJ2-5
TGTGCCAGCAGCACTCGGACAGGGGGCCGGGCGGAGACCCAGTACTTC
CASSTRTGGRAETQYF
>TRBV6-1|-|-|TRBJ1-5
TGTGCCAGCAGTCAGGACCGGGACAAGCCCCAGCATTTT
CASSQDRDKPQHF
>TRBV27|few|TRBD1|TRBJ2-1
TGTGCCAGCAGTTCAAGGACAGGGACAAGTTGGAATGAGCAGTTCTTC
CASSSRTGTSWNEQFF
>TRBV5-1|-|-|TRBJ1-1
TGCGCCAGCAGCTTGGCCGGGGGAGGCACTGAAGCTTTCTTT
CASSLAGGGTEAFF
>TRBV6-1|-|-|TRBJ2-5
TGTGCCAGCACCGAGGGGGGAGGGGAGACCCAGTACTTC
CASTEGGGETQYF
>TRBV28|-|-|TRBJ2-7
TGTGCCAGCAGTTTCCCCGGGAACGAGCAGTACTTC
CASSFPGNEQYF
>TRBV6-5|-|-|TRBJ2-2
TGTGCCAGCAGTTACTCGGGGGGGGGCCCCGGGGAGCTGTTTTTT
CASSYSGGGPGELFF
>TRBV10-3|-|-|TRBJ2-1
TGTGCCACCTCCCGGCGGGAAGGGGACAATGAGCAGTTCTTC
CATSRREGDNEQFF
>TRBV4-3|-|TRBD1|TRBJ2-3
TGCGCCAGCAGCCAAGATCTGGACAGGACCACAGATACGCAGTATTTT
CASSQDLDRTTDTQYF
>TRBV4-3|-|-|TRBJ2-1
TGCGCCAGCAGCCAAGGGGGGGGCGGCTACAATGAGCAGTTCTTC
CASSQGGGGYNEQFF
>TRBV28|few|-|TRBJ1-2
TGTGCCAGCAGTATATCAGGGTCGTGGAGTGGCTACACCTTC
CASSISGSWSGYTF
>TRBV10-3|-|TRBD2|TRBJ2-7
TGTGCCATCAGTCACGGACTAGCACCCTACGAGCAGTACTTC
CAISHGLAPYEQYF
>TRBV19|-|-|TRBJ2-7
TGTGCCAGTAGAAAAAACCGGGACACCCACTACGAGCAGTACTTC
CASRKNRDTHYEQYF
>TRBV6-6|-|-|TRBJ1-3
TGTGCCAGCAGTCACCCGACCCAGGCTGGAAACACCATATATTTT
CASSHPTQAGNTIYF
>TRBV15|-|-|TRBJ1-3
TGTGCCACCAACAGAGATCCCCTGTCCTCTGGAAACACCATATATTTT
CATNRDPLSSGNTIYF
>TRBV7-9|-|-|TRBJ2-7
TGTTCCAGCAGCCGGACTAAGCAGTACTTC
CSSSRTKQYF
>TRBV12-5|once|-|TRBJ2-7
TGTGCTAGTGGTTTGGTACTGATGAGCTACGAGCAGTACTTC
CASGLVLMSYEQYF
>TRBV11-2|-|-|TRBJ2-1
TGTGCCAGCAGCTTAGACTTAAACTCCTACAATGAGCAGTTCTTC
CASSLDLNSYNEQFF
>TRBV6-6|-|TRBD2|TRBJ2-5
TGTGCCAGCATCTCTGCGGGGGATTGGGAGACCCAGTACTTC
CASISAGDWETQYF
>TRBV9|-|-|TRBJ1-6
TGTGCCAGCAGCGTATTTAGCTCCTATAATTCACCCCTCCACTTT
CASSVFSSYNSPLHF